This passage covers 13 T cell receptor beta chains from one sample sequenced in a study of blood T cell repertoires in COVID-19. Generated by immunoSEQ multiplex PCR, the TCRdb table keeps only in-frame clones and is missing some. The sample gives a few hundred thousand clones, about nine tenths of which show up once; 0.95% to 1.5% is in the top ten. Sequenced: PBMCs or T cells enriched from blood (not recorded which). Receptor source: a human donor in a cohort exposed to, infected with or recovered from COVID-19 (not recorded which). The donor label of this sample is uncertain.

J is TRBJ1-1 and V is TRBV2, with TRBD1 matching 7 bases. The CDR3 is 13 residues long. The J segment lost 5 bases and the V segment lost 5 bases, leaving 5 bases of the junction unmatched. The germline V gene has CDR1 SNHLY and CDR2 FYNNEI. Here the CDR3 reads CASSLQGRTEAFF. The CDR3 coding sequence is TGTGCCAGCAGTTTACAGGGGAGAACTGAAGCTTTCTTT.

The J gene is TRBJ2-7, the V gene TRBV6-5; TRBD2 aligns across 11 bases. The CDR3 is 16 amino acids. Unmatched junction bases numbered 8, after V lost 0 bases and J lost 7 bases. The germline V gene has CDR1 MNHEY and CDR2 SVGAGI. The CDR3 spells CASSYSSGGAQREQYF. CDR3 nucleotide sequence: TGTGCCAGCAGTTACTCTAGCGGGGGGGCTCAGAGGGAGCAGTACTTC.

The chain carries TRBV6-5 and TRBJ2-2; D gene unclear. The CDR3 contains 12 residues. V was trimmed by 3 bases and J by 5 bases, leaving 4 bases between them. Germline V lookup: CDR1 MNHEY, CDR2 SVGAGI. The CDR3 DNA reads TGTGCCAGCAGTTATGCGACCGGGGAGCTGTTTTTT. This gives the protein CASSYATGELFF.

The chain combines TRBV18 with TRBJ1-1; D perhaps matches TRBD1 (5 bases). CDR1 KGHSH and CDR2 LQKENI come from the germline V gene. Between the trimmed V and J ends, which lost 1 base and 6 bases, there was a span of 12 bases. This CDR3 comprises 14 residues. CDR3 DNA sequence: TGTGCCAGCTCACCACGGGGTGGAGGGGCTGAAGCTTTCTTT. Translation: CASSPRGGGAEAFF.

The rearrangement uses TRBV19 and TRBJ2-3, with 8 bases matching TRBD1. In germline, CDR1 is LNHDA, CDR2 SQIVND (reference sequence). CDR3 length: 14 residues. The ends lost 5 bases at V and 4 bases at J; junction bases unmatched: 5. In nucleotides, the CDR3 is TGTGCCAGTAGTGTGGACAGGGCCGCAGATACGCAGTATTTT. It codes for CASSVDRAADTQYF. The full variable domain, its missing parts supplied by reference TRBV19 and TRBJ2-3, is DGGITQSPKYLFRKEGQNVTLSCEQNLNHDAMYWYRQDPGQGLRLIYYSQIVNDFQKGDIAEGYSVSREKKESFPLTVTSAQKNPTAFYLCASSVDRAADTQYFGPGTRLTVL.

CDR3 loop: CASAGQGGNLNQPQHF. CDR3 coding DNA: TGTGCCAGCGCCGGACAGGGAGGGAACCTCAATCAGCCCCAGCATTTT. The gene calls are TRBV18 and TRBJ1-5, with 8 bases lining up with TRBD1. CDR1 is KGHSH and CDR2 is LQKENI in the germline V gene. J lost 3 bases, V lost 8 bases, and 12 bases had no gene match. The CDR3 runs 16 residues.

This chain joins TRBV9 and TRBJ1-6; D possibly corresponds to TRBD1 (6 bases). The V end was cut by 3 bases, the J end by 7 bases, with 17 bases between. The CDR3 totals 16 residues. The germline V gene has CDR1 SGDLS and CDR2 YYNGEE. CDR3 nucleotide sequence: TGTGCCAGCAGCGAGGGGCAGGGGCTACGGAATTCACCCCTCCACTTT. The encoded protein is CASSEGQGLRNSPLHF.

This sequence joins TRBV27 and TRBJ1-2; the D gene is possibly TRBD1 (6 bases). The germline gives CDR1 MNHEY, CDR2 SMNVEV (reference sequence). The germline V and J ends were trimmed by 1 base and 5 bases, with 11 bases remaining between them. The CDR3 extends over 14 amino acids. Here the CDR3 DNA reads TGTGCCAGCAGTTTATTAGGACAGTCTTATGGCTACACCTTC. This gives the protein CASSLLGQSYGYTF.

The chain is built from TRBV5-1 and TRBJ2-5, with 9 positions matching TRBD1. Germline V lookup: CDR1 SGHRS, CDR2 YFSETQ. Unmatched junction bases numbered 19, after V lost 0 bases and J lost 1 base. The CDR3 extends over 21 amino acids. The CDR3 region is CASSLGFRGTGLGPRQETQYF. For the CDR3, the DNA is TGCGCCAGCAGCTTGGGGTTCAGGGGGACAGGGTTGGGACCCCGCCAAGAGACCCAGTACTTC.

J is TRBJ2-5 and V is TRBV7-9, with 8 bases identical to TRBD1. CDR3 length equals 14 residues. CDR1 is SEHNR and CDR2 is FQNEAQ in the germline V gene (reference sequence). Losses at the gene ends were 3 bases for V and 5 bases for J; bases not matched to a gene: 5. Written as DNA, the CDR3 is TGTGCCAGCAGCTTCCCGGACAGGGTGGAGACCCAGTACTTC. Residues: CASSFPDRVETQYF.

This clone appeared a single time. This chain uses TRBV6-5 with TRBJ2-7, with no clear D. Germline assignment: CDR1 MNHEY and CDR2 SVGAGI. The CDR3 extends over 14 amino acids. Trimming removed 6 bases at V and 0 bases at J, with 12 bases between. CDR3 bases: TGTGCCAGCAGACAGACGGCGAGCTCCTACGAGCAGTACTTC. Amino acids: CASRQTASSYEQYF.

The rearrangement links TRBV24-1 to TRBJ1-2; D not certain. Germline V gene lookup returns CDR1 KGHDR and CDR2 SFDVKD. V was trimmed by 4 bases and J by 5 bases, leaving 7 bases between them. The CDR3 has 12 amino acids. The CDR3 here is CATSEYEYGYTF. The CDR3 DNA reads as TGTGCCACCAGTGAATACGAGTATGGCTACACCTTC.

The rearrangement uses TRBV27 and TRBJ2-2; maybe TRBD1 (6 bases). Germline loops: CDR1 MNHEY, CDR2 SMNVEV (reference sequence). V lost 5 bases and J 1 base, leaving 11 bases between the germline ends. The CDR3 is 15 residues long. CDR3 protein: CASSEEQGNTGELFF. The CDR3, as DNA: TGTGCCAGCAGTGAAGAACAGGGGAACACCGGGGAGCTGTTTTTT.